The clone carrying this T cell receptor beta chain was detected only once. After removal of 4 bases from V and 10 bases from J, the junction contained 9 bases not matched to a gene. This CDR3 region has 14 residues. Germline loops: CDR1 MNHEY, CDR2 SMNVEV (reference sequence). The data originate from a study of cytomegalovirus exposure and HLA in healthy donors. The data were produced by immunoSEQ multiplex PCR, yet TCRdb's version contains in-frame clones alone and is incomplete. Of about 140,000 clones in the sample, about nine tenths are singletons; the top ten hold about 2.7%. Material: PBMCs. The gene calls are TRBV27 and TRBJ2-5, with 10 bases aligning to TRBD1. This TCR came from a man younger than 30 in good health and CMV-seronegative. The CDR3 loop reads CASSYDRGRGDQYF. CDR3 DNA: TGTGCCAGCAGTTATGACAGGGGGCGAGGGGACCAGTACTTC.